This TCR beta chain was obtained from a study of CD8+ T cells in alopecia areata. Study background: Treated patients were given oral tofacitinib, which was dosed at 5 to 10 mg twice daily. Percent of scalp involved defined treated patients' severity scores.

Isolated RNA was reverse transcribed into cDNA used as the sequencing template. Only in-frame clones appear in the TCRdb table, and some are missing; sequencing was by immunoSEQ multiplex PCR. The repertoire holds some 120,000 clones, with over 60% as singletons. The sample's treatment: oral pan-JAK inhibitor, 5-10 mg twice daily. T lymphocytes (CD4+ and CD8+) were sorted from PBMCs. This sequence was found in a human donor with alopecia areata. This material consisted of CD4+ T cells sorted from blood, taken at week 4, from a patient treated with tofacitinib.

CDR3 coding DNA: TGTGCCAGCAGGCCGGACAGGGGAGAAGCTTTCTTT. Translation gives CASRPDRGEAFF. The rearrangement uses TRBV6-5 and TRBJ1-1, with TRBD1 matching 9 bases. CDR1 is MNHEY and CDR2 is SVGAGI in the germline V gene. The CDR3 runs to 12 residues. The J segment lost 8 bases and the V segment lost 6 bases, leaving 4 bases of the junction unmatched.